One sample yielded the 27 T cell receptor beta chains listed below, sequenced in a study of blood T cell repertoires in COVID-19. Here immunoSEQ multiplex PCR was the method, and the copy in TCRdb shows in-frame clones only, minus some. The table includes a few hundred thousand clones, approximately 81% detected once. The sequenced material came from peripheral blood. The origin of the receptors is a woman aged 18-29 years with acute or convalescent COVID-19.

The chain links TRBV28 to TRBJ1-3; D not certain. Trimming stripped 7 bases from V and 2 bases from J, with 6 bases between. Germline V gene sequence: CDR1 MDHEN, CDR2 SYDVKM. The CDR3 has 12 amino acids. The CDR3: CASMSAGNTIYF. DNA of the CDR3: TGTGCCAGCATGAGCGCTGGAAACACCATATATTTT.

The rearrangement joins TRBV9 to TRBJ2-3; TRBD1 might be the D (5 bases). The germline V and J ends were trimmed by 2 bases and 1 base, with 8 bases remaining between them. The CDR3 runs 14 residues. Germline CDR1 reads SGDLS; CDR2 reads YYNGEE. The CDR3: CASSVTAGTDTQYF. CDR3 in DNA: TGTGCCAGCAGCGTGACAGCAGGCACAGATACGCAGTATTTT.

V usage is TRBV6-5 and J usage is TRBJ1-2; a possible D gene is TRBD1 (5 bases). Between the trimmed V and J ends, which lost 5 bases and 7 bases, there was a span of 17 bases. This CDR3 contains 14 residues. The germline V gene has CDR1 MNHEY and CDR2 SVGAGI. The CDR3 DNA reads TGTGCCAGCAGTCCGCCCCCAGGGATTAGTGGCTACACCTTC. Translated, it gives CASSPPPGISGYTF.

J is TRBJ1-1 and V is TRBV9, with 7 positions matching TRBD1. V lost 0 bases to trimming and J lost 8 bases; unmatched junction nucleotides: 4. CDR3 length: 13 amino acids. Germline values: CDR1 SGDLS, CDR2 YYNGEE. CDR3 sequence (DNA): TGTGCCAGCAGCGTAGTAACAGGGGCAGAAGCTTTCTTT. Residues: CASSVVTGAEAFF.

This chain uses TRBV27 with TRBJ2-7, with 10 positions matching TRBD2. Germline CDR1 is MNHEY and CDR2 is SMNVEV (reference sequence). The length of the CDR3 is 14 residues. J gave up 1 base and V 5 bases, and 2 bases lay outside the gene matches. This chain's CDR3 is CASSLAGVSYEQYF. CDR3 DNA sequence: TGTGCCAGCAGTCTAGCGGGAGTGTCCTACGAGCAGTACTTC.

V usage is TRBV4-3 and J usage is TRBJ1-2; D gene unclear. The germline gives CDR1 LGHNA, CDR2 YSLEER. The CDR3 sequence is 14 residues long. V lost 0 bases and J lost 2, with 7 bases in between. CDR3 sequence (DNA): TGCGCCAGCAGCCAAGATGAGGGAAACTATGGCTACACCTTC. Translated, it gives CASSQDEGNYGYTF.

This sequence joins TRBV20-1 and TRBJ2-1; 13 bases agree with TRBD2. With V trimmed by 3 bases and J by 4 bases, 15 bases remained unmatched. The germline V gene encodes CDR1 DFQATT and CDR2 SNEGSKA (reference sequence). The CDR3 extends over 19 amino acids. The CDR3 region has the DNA TGCAGTGCTAGTACACTAGCGGGAGGGCCGAGTGCTGGGTACAATGAGCAGTTCTTC. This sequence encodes CSASTLAGGPSAGYNEQFF.

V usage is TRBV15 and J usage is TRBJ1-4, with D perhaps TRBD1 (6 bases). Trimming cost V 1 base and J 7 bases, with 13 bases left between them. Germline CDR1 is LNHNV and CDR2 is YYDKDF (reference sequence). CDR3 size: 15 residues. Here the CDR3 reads CATSRVGGAGEKLFF. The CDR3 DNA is TGTGCCACCAGCAGAGTGGGGGGGGCGGGTGAAAAACTGTTTTTT.

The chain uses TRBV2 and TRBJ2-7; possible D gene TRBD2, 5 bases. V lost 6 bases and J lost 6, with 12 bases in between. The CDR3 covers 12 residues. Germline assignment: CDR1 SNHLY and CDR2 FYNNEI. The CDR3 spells CASRASIGEQYF. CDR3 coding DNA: TGTGCCAGCAGGGCTAGCATCGGCGAGCAGTACTTC.

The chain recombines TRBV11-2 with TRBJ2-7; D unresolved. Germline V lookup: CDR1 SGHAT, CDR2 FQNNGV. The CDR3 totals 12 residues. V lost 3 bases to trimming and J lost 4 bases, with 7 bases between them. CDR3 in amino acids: CASSFHSYEQYF. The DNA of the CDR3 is TGTGCCAGCAGCTTTCACAGTTACGAGCAGTACTTC.

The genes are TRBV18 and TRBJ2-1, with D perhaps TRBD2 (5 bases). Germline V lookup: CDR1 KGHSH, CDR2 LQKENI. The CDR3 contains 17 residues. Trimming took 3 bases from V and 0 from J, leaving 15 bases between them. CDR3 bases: TGTGCCAGCTCACCTATGGACTCCCCGAGCTCCTACAATGAGCAGTTCTTC. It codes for CASSPMDSPSSYNEQFF.

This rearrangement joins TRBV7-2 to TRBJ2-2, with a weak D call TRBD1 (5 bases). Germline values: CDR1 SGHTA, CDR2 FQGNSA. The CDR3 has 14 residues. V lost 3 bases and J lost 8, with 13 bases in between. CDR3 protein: CASSFQGSSGELFF. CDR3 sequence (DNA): TGTGCCAGCAGCTTCCAGGGTTCTTCGGGGGAGCTGTTTTTT.

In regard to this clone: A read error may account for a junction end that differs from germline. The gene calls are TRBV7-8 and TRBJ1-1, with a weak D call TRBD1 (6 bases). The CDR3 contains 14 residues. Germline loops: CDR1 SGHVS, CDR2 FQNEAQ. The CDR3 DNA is TGTGCCAGCAGGGACAGAGCTCAGAACACTGAAACTTTCTTT. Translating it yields CASRDRAQNTETFF.

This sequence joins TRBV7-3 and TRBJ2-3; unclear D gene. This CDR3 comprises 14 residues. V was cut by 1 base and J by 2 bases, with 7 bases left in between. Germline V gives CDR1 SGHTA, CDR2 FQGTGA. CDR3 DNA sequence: TGTGCCAGCAGCTTAAACGCAGACACAGATACGCAGTATTTT. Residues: CASSLNADTDTQYF. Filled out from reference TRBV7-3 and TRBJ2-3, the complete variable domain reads GAGVSQTPSNKVTEKGKYVELRCDPISGHTALYWYRQSLGQGPEFLIYFQGTGAADDSGLPNDRFFAVRPEGSVSTLKIQRTERGDSAVYLCASSLNADTDTQYFGPGTRLTVL.

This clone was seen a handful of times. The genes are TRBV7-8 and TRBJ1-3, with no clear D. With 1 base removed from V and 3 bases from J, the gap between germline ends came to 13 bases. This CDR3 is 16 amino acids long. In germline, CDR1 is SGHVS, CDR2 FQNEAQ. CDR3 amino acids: CASSLVRVLGGNTIYF. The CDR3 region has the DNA TGTGCCAGCAGCTTAGTGAGGGTTCTGGGTGGAAACACCATATATTTT.

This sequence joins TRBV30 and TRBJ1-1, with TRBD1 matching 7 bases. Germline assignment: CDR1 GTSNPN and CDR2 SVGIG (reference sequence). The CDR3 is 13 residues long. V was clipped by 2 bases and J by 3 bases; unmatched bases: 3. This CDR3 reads CAWSLRGDTEAFF. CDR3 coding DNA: TGTGCCTGGAGTCTCAGGGGGGACACTGAAGCTTTCTTT.

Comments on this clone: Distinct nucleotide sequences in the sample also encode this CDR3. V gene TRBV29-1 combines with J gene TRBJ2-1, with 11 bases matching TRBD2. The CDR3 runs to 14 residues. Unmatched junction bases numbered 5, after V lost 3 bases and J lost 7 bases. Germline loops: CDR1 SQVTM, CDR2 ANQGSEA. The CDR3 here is CSVERLAGGNEQFF. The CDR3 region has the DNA TGCAGCGTTGAGAGGCTAGCGGGAGGTAATGAGCAGTTCTTC.

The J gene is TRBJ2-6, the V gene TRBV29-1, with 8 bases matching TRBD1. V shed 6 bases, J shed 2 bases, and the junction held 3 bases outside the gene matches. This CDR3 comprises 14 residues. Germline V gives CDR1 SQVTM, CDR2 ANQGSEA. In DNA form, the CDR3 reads TGCAGCGTCAGACAGGGGACTGGGGCCAACGTCCTGACTTTC. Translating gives CSVRQGTGANVLTF. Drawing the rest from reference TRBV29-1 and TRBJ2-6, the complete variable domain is SAVISQKPSRDICQRGTSLTIQCQVDSQVTMMFWYRQQPGQSLTLIATANQGSEATYESGFVIDKFPISRPNLTFSTLTVSNMSPEDSSIYLCSVRQGTGANVLTFGAGSRLTVL.

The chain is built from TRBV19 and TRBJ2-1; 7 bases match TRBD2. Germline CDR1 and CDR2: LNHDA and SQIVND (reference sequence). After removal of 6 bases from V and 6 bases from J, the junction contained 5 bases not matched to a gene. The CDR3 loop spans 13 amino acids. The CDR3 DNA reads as TGTGCCAGTAGCCGGTCGGGAGGCAATGAGCAGTTCTTC. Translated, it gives CASSRSGGNEQFF.

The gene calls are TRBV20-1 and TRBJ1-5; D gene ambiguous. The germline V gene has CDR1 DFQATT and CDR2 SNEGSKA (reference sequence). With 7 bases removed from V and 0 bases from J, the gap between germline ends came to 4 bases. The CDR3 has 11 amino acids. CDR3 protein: CSDSSNQPQHF. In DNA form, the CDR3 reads TGCAGTGACAGTAGCAATCAGCCCCAGCATTTT.

The chain's CDR3 is CAWSSKGLAGETQYF. The CDR3 DNA follows: TGTGCCTGGAGTAGCAAAGGACTAGCGGGAGAGACCCAGTACTTC. The V gene is TRBV30, the J gene TRBJ2-5; 11 bases line up with TRBD2. The CDR3 length is 15 residues. The V and J ends lost 2 bases and 4 bases, in that order; junction bases with no gene match: 6. CDR1 and CDR2 (germline): GTSNPN, SVGIG (reference sequence).

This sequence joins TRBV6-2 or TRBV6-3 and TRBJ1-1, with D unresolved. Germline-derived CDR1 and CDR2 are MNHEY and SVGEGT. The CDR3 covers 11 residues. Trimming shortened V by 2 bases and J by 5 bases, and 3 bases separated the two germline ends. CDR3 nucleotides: TGTGCCAGCAGTTACGTAACTGAAGCTTTCTTT. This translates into CASSYVTEAFF.

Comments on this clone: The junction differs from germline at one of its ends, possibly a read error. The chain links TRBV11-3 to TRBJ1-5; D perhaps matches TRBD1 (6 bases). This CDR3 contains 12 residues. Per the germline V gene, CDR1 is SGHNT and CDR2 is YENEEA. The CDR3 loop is CASSRGQSAPAF. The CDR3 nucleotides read TGTGCCAGCAGCCGGGGACAATCAGCCCCAGCATTT.

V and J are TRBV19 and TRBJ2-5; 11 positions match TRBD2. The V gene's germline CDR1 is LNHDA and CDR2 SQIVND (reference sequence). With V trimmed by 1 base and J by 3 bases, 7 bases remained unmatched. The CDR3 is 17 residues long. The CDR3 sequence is CASSIVGASGRKETQYF. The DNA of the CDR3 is TGTGCCAGTAGTATAGTGGGTGCTAGCGGGAGGAAAGAGACCCAGTACTTC.

This CDR3 reads CASSSDRGNSPLHF. The CDR3 region has the DNA TGTGCCAGCAGTTCCGACAGGGGTAATTCACCCCTCCACTTT. The rearrangement joins TRBV6-5 to TRBJ1-6; 8 nucleotides match TRBD1. With 4 bases clipped from V and 6 bases from J, the junction kept 2 bases outside the gene matches. CDR3 length: 14 amino acids. Germline V gene sequence: CDR1 MNHEY, CDR2 SVGAGI.

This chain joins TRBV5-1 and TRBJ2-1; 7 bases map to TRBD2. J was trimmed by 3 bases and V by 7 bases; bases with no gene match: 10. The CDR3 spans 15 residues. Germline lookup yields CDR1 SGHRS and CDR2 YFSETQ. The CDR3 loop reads CASWKASGDYNEQFF. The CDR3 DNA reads TGCGCCAGCTGGAAGGCTAGCGGAGACTACAATGAGCAGTTCTTC.

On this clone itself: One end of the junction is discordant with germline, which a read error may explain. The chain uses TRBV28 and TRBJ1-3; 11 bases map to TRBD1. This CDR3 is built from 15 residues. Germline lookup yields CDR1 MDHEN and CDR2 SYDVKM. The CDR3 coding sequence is TGTGCCAGCAGCACGACGGACAGGGGGCCGACGAGAACCGAATTT. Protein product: CASSTTDRGPTRTEF.